The 32 T cell receptor beta chains reported below all come from one sample, sequenced in a study of cytomegalovirus exposure and HLA in healthy donors. Assay: immunoSEQ multiplex PCR; the TCRdb copy retains only in-frame clones and omits some. The table has about 280,000 clones, 88% seen once; the top ten hold over 0.85%. The sequenced sample was PBMCs. These receptors all come from a young woman in good health and CMV-seronegative.

The genes are TRBV10-3 and TRBJ1-2; D gene uncertain. Per the germline V gene, CDR1 is ENHRY and CDR2 is SYGVKD. This CDR3 has 14 residues. V lost 3 bases, J lost 4 bases, and 12 bases lay in between. The CDR3 DNA is TGTGCCATCAGTGATCCGGGGTTACCCTATGGCTACACCTTC. Translating gives CAISDPGLPYGYTF.

Concerning this clone: This sample also contains other DNA sequences that code for the same CDR3. The chain joins TRBV9 to TRBJ2-2; D not resolved. V lost 4 bases, J lost 0 bases, and 7 bases lay in between. From germline, CDR1 is SGDLS and CDR2 YYNGEE. The CDR3 spans 14 residues. The CDR3 loop reads CASSPRTNTGELFF. DNA for the CDR3: TGTGCCAGCAGCCCGAGAACGAACACCGGGGAGCTGTTTTTT.

The V and J genes are TRBV27 and TRBJ1-1; D is ambiguous. CDR3 length: 15 amino acids. The germline gives CDR1 MNHEY, CDR2 SMNVEV (reference sequence). The V and J ends lost 4 bases and 1 base respectively, with 13 bases between them. CDR3 coding DNA: TGTGCCAGCAGTTCTTTTACGGTTGGGAACACTGAAGCTTTCTTT. Translating gives CASSSFTVGNTEAFF.

Here the CDR3 reads CASTRDSTYEQYF. CDR3 bases: TGTGCCAGCACCCGGGACAGCACCTACGAGCAGTACTTC. The chain links TRBV7-2 to TRBJ2-7, with 7 bases that match TRBD1. The ends lost 7 bases at V and 2 bases at J; junction bases unmatched: 5. Germline V lookup: CDR1 SGHTA, CDR2 FQGNSA. CDR3 length equals 13 residues.

This rearrangement joins TRBV7-3 to TRBJ1-1, with a tentative D call TRBD1 (5 bases). Per germline, CDR1 SGHTA and CDR2 FQGTGA. CDR3 length: 13 amino acids. The ends were cut back, 5 bases at V and 4 bases at J, with 11 bases in the middle. CDR3 bases: TGTGCCAGCAGCCCAGGGACTTCCACTGAAGCTTTCTTT. It encodes CASSPGTSTEAFF.

This clone was detected only a few times. This sequence joins TRBV25-1 and TRBJ1-6; D uncertain. With 4 bases removed from V and 7 bases from J, the gap between germline ends came to 8 bases. This CDR3 comprises 13 residues. Germline V gene data show CDR1 as MGHDK and CDR2 as SYGVNS. The CDR3 DNA follows: TGTGCCAGCAGTGTAAACACCAATTCACCCCTCCACTTT. It translates to CASSVNTNSPLHF.

The rearrangement links TRBV6-5 to TRBJ2-2; D is possibly TRBD1 (6 bases). The CDR3 contains 14 residues. The V gene's germline CDR1 is MNHEY and CDR2 SVGAGI. V was pared by 2 bases and J by 4 bases, with 8 bases between. The CDR3: CASSYRQVTGELFF. The CDR3, as DNA: TGTGCCAGCAGTTACCGACAGGTCACCGGGGAGCTGTTTTTT.

The V gene is TRBV28, the J gene TRBJ2-7; 7 positions agree with TRBD2. The CDR3 is 14 amino acids. V lost 6 bases and J lost 0; bases outside the gene matches: 5. Germline loops: CDR1 MDHEN, CDR2 SYDVKM. The CDR3 DNA reads TGTGCCAGCAGGCGAGGCGGGAGCTCCTACGAGCAGTACTTC. It translates to CASRRGGSSYEQYF. Filled out from reference TRBV28 and TRBJ2-7, the complete variable domain reads DVKVTQSSRYLVKRTGEKVFLECVQDMDHENMFWYRQDPGLGLRLIYFSYDVKMKEKGDIPEGYSVSREKKERFSLILESASTNQTSMYLCASRRGGSSYEQYFGPGTRLTVT.

This chain joins TRBV6-5 and TRBJ2-7; 7 nucleotides line up with TRBD2. After removal of 11 bases from V and 3 bases from J, the junction contained 13 bases not matched to a gene. Germline V gene data show CDR1 as MNHEY and CDR2 as SVGAGI. The CDR3 contains 14 residues. CDR3 loop: CAGSLADGGYEQYF. CDR3 nucleotide sequence: TGTGCCGGGTCGCTAGCGGACGGAGGCTACGAGCAGTACTTC.

This clone has only one observation. The chain is built from TRBV27 and TRBJ2-7, with a weak D call TRBD2 (6 bases). From germline, CDR1 is MNHEY and CDR2 SMNVEV (reference sequence). This CDR3 spans 15 amino acids. The V end was cut by 6 bases, the J end by 5 bases, with 20 bases between. The chain's CDR3 is CASRVIGGKLDEQYF. The DNA of the CDR3 is TGTGCCAGCAGGGTAATCGGCGGGAAGTTGGACGAGCAGTACTTC.

This chain connects TRBV30 to TRBJ2-7, with 9 bases lining up with TRBD2. Trimming took 8 bases from V and 5 from J; bases not matched to a gene: 10. Germline CDR1 reads GTSNPN; CDR2 reads SVGIG (reference sequence). The length of the CDR3 is 13 residues. The CDR3 protein is CARYSGSGNEQYF. The CDR3 DNA reads TGTGCCCGTTATAGCGGGAGCGGCAACGAGCAGTACTTC.

The J gene is TRBJ2-5, the V gene TRBV12-5; 9 nucleotides match TRBD1. This CDR3 spans 13 amino acids. Per germline, CDR1 LGHNT and CDR2 FRNRAP. Trimming removed 7 bases from V and 3 bases from J; junction bases left unmatched: 3. The CDR3 DNA sequence: TGTGCTAGTGCCGGGACAGGGAAAGAGACCCAGTACTTC. Amino acids: CASAGTGKETQYF.

J is TRBJ2-7 and V is TRBV27, with TRBD2 as a possible D gene (5 bases). The germline V and J ends were trimmed by 4 bases and 5 bases, with 12 bases remaining between them. CDR3 length: 13 amino acids. Germline CDR1 MNHEY, CDR2 SMNVEV (reference sequence). The CDR3 protein is CASSSANGDEQYF. In DNA form, the CDR3 reads TGTGCCAGCAGTTCCGCTAACGGGGACGAGCAGTACTTC.

The V gene is TRBV6-5, the J gene TRBJ1-2, with 7 bases lining up with TRBD1. This CDR3 comprises 14 residues. Germline trimming cut 8 bases from V and 2 bases from J; bases unmatched to any gene: 8. The germline CDR1 and CDR2 sequences are MNHEY and SVGAGI. Here the CDR3 reads CASFPHRGNYGYTF. The CDR3 coding sequence is TGTGCCAGCTTTCCGCACAGGGGAAACTATGGCTACACCTTC.

The chain combines TRBV4-1 with TRBJ2-2; D gene ambiguous. This CDR3 is built from 16 residues. The V end was cut by 0 bases, the J end by 2 bases, with 10 bases between. Germline V gene sequence: CDR1 MGHRA, CDR2 YSYEKL. The CDR3 loop is CASSQDLSVNTGELFF. The DNA for the CDR3 is TGCGCCAGCAGCCAAGATCTTAGTGTCAACACCGGGGAGCTGTTTTTT.

The rearrangement joins TRBV30 to TRBJ2-1, with TRBD2 matching over 9 bases. The CDR3 loop spans 15 amino acids. Germline V CDR1 and CDR2: GTSNPN, SVGIG (reference sequence). Trimming cost V 0 bases and J 6 bases; bases outside gene matches: 6. The CDR3 sequence: CAWSVRGRASNEQFF. The CDR3 DNA follows: TGTGCCTGGAGTGTTCGCGGGAGGGCCTCCAATGAGCAGTTCTTC.

The CDR3 loop reads CASSEGRGAREQFF. In DNA form, the CDR3 reads TGCGCCAGCAGTGAGGGTCGCGGAGCGCGTGAGCAGTTCTTC. This chain links TRBV10-1 with TRBJ2-1; D is unclear. The CDR3 contains 14 residues. Germline-derived CDR1 and CDR2 are WNHNN and SYGVQD (reference sequence). V lost 2 bases to trimming and J lost 9 bases, with 14 bases between them.

The chain couples TRBV2 to TRBJ1-4, with 8 bases fitting TRBD1. Germline-derived CDR1 and CDR2 are SNHLY and FYNNEI. V lost 3 bases and J lost 4; bases outside the gene matches: 7. This CDR3 spans 16 amino acids. The CDR3 loop is CASSEGSTGVNEKLFF. CDR3 coding DNA: TGTGCCAGCAGTGAGGGATCGACAGGGGTTAATGAAAAACTGTTTTTT.

The rearrangement uses TRBV5-1 and TRBJ1-1, with D tentatively TRBD1 (6 bases). Trimming removed 0 bases at V and 4 bases at J, with 13 bases between. CDR3 size: 15 residues. Germline CDR1 and CDR2: SGHRS and YFSETQ. CDR3 nucleotides: TGCGCCAGCAGCTTGGACAGGGTTGAAGTCACTGAAGCTTTCTTT. Encoded protein: CASSLDRVEVTEAFF.

This clone appeared a few times. This chain joins TRBV5-6 and TRBJ1-2; D gene uncertain. Trimming shortened V by 0 bases and J by 3 bases, and 9 bases separated the two germline ends. The length of the CDR3 is 14 residues. Germline CDR1 reads SGHDT; CDR2 reads YYEEEE. This CDR3 reads CASSLDTAYYGYTF. The DNA for the CDR3 is TGTGCCAGCAGCTTGGATACAGCTTACTATGGCTACACCTTC.

The table lists this clone with a count of one. This rearrangement joins TRBV2 to TRBJ1-5; no definite D call. The V end was cut by 6 bases, the J end by 3 bases, with 12 bases between. The CDR3 is 14 amino acids. Germline lookup yields CDR1 SNHLY and CDR2 FYNNEI. CDR3 loop: CASSFPGINQPQHF. The CDR3 bases are TGTGCCAGCAGCTTTCCGGGTATCAATCAGCCCCAGCATTTT.

The chain has TRBV15 and TRBJ2-7, with D maybe TRBD2 (6 bases). This CDR3 contains 15 residues. The V gene's germline CDR1 is LNHNV and CDR2 YYDKDF (reference sequence). The V end lost 3 bases, the J end lost 9 bases, and 21 bases lay between the germline ends. CDR3 protein: CATSRGGAASVRQYF. For the CDR3, the DNA is TGTGCCACCAGCAGGGGAGGAGCGGCATCGGTAAGGCAGTACTTC.

This clone occurred once. The chain uses TRBV6-5 and TRBJ2-7, with D possibly matching TRBD1 (6 bases). V lost 6 bases and J 6 bases, leaving 21 bases between the germline ends. The CDR3 spans 15 residues. CDR1 is MNHEY, CDR2 SVGAGI, per germline. The CDR3: CASRPTGSSRGEQYF. CDR3 bases: TGTGCCAGCAGACCCACAGGGAGCTCCCGAGGCGAGCAGTACTTC.

The genes are TRBV23-1 and TRBJ1-3; possible D gene TRBD1, 6 bases. TRBV23-1 is an ORF for which the function is uncertain. V dropped 3 bases and J dropped 0 bases, with 24 bases sitting between them. The CDR3 consists of 20 residues. CDR3 sequence: CASSHPGTQCRQSSGNTIYF. DNA for the CDR3: TGCGCCAGCAGTCACCCCGGGACACAATGTAGACAGAGCTCTGGAAACACCATATATTTT.

The genes are TRBV7-2 and TRBJ1-5, with 7 nucleotides matching TRBD1. The length of the CDR3 is 16 residues. Germline V gives CDR1 SGHTA, CDR2 FQGNSA. V lost 4 bases to trimming and J lost 1 base; unmatched junction nucleotides: 7. CDR3 bases: TGTGCCAGCAGCTATGGGACAGCCTTAAGCAATCAGCCCCAGCATTTT. Its translation: CASSYGTALSNQPQHF. Full variable domain (missing parts from reference TRBV7-2 and TRBJ1-5): GAGVSQSPSNKVTEKGKDVELRCDPISGHTALYWYRQSLGQGLEFLIYFQGNSAPDKSGLPSDRFSAERTGGSVSTLTIQRTQQEDSAVYLCASSYGTALSNQPQHFGDGTRLSIL.

The chain links TRBV7-8 to TRBJ1-6; a possible D gene is TRBD1 (5 bases). Germline assignment: CDR1 SGHVS and CDR2 FQNEAQ. The V end lost 3 bases, the J end lost 7 bases, and 10 bases lay between the germline ends. This CDR3 has 14 amino acids. The CDR3 DNA is TGTGCCAGCAGCTTGGCAGGGATGAATTCACCCCTCCACTTT. Protein: CASSLAGMNSPLHF. The whole variable domain, filled in from reference TRBV7-8 and TRBJ1-6, reads GAGVSQSPRYKVAKRGQDVALRCDPISGHVSLFWYQQALGQGPEFLTYFQNEAQLDKSGLPSDRFFAERPEGSVSTLKIQRTQQEDSAVYLCASSLAGMNSPLHFGNGTRLTVT.

The gene calls are TRBV7-2 and TRBJ1-3; D call uncertain. This CDR3 has 16 residues. V shed 2 bases and J shed 0 bases, with 11 bases lying between them. Germline CDR1 SGHTA, CDR2 FQGNSA. The CDR3 region has the DNA TGTGCCAGCAGCTTATCCGCCAGTCGCTCTGGAAACACCATATATTTT. This sequence encodes CASSLSASRSGNTIYF.

The V gene is TRBV9, the J gene TRBJ2-1; 7 bases are shared with TRBD2. The CDR3 sequence is 12 residues long. The germline V gene has CDR1 SGDLS and CDR2 YYNGEE. Trimming cost V 2 bases and J 12 bases; bases outside gene matches: 5. The CDR3 is CASSVWGGRQFF. For the CDR3, the DNA is TGTGCCAGCAGCGTGTGGGGGGGGAGGCAGTTCTTC.

As regards this clone: Other nucleotide sequences in the sample specify the same CDR3. This chain links TRBV27 with TRBJ2-3; no clear D. The germline V gene has CDR1 MNHEY and CDR2 SMNVEV (reference sequence). Trimming took off 5 bases at V and 0 bases at J, with 6 bases between the two ends. CDR3 size: 13 residues. The CDR3 DNA reads as TGTGCCAGCAGTCCGTATAGCACAGATACGCAGTATTTT. This codes for CASSPYSTDTQYF.

The V call is TRBV6-1, the J call TRBJ1-3; D uncertain. V lost 0 bases and J 5 bases, leaving 8 bases between the germline ends. CDR1 MNHNS and CDR2 SASEGT come from the germline V gene. The CDR3 sequence is 14 residues long. The DNA for the CDR3 is TGTGCCAGCAGTGAAGCACATACCCGAAACACCATATATTTT. This gives the protein CASSEAHTRNTIYF.

This rearrangement joins TRBV6-1 to TRBJ1-2; D is possibly TRBD1 (6 bases). The CDR3 contains 13 residues. Germline V CDR1 and CDR2: MNHNS, SASEGT. The V end was cut by 4 bases, the J end by 6 bases, with 12 bases between. The CDR3 DNA sequence: TGTGCCAGCAGTGTCCGACAGGCCGATGGCTACACCTTC. This encodes CASSVRQADGYTF.

The chain couples TRBV28 to TRBJ1-3; no clear D. The germline V and J ends were trimmed by 7 bases and 1 base, with 14 bases remaining between them. This CDR3 contains 15 residues. The germline V gene encodes CDR1 MDHEN and CDR2 SYDVKM. The CDR3 here is CASIIGGQSGNTIYF. In DNA form, the CDR3 reads TGTGCCAGCATAATAGGAGGGCAGTCTGGAAACACCATATATTTT.